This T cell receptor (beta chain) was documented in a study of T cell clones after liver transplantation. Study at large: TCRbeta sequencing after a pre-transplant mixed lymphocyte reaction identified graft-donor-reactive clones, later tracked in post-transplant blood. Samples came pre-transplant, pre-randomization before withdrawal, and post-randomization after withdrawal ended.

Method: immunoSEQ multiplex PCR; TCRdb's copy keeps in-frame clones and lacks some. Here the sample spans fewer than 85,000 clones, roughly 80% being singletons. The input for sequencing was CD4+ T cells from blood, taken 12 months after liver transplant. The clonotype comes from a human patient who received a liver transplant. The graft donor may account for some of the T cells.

The CDR3 bases are TGTGCCAGCACTAGGGCGGGTTCCTACAATGAGCAGTTCTTC. This codes for CASTRAGSYNEQFF. The gene calls are TRBV27 and TRBJ2-1; the D gene is possibly TRBD2 (5 bases). The CDR3 is 14 residues long. Germline V gene sequence: CDR1 MNHEY, CDR2 SMNVEV (reference sequence). Trimming left V 7 bases short and J 1 base short, with 11 bases between.